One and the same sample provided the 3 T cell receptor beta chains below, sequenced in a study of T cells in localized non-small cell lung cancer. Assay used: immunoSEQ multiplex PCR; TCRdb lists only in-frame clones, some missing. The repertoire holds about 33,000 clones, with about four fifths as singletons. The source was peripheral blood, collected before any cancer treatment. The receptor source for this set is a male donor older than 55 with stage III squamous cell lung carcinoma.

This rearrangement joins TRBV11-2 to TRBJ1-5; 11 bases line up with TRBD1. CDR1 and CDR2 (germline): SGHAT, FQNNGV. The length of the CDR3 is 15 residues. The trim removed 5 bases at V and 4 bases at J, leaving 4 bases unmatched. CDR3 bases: TGTGCCAGCAGCCCGGGACAGGGGGTAAATCAGCCCCAGCATTTT. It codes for CASSPGQGVNQPQHF.

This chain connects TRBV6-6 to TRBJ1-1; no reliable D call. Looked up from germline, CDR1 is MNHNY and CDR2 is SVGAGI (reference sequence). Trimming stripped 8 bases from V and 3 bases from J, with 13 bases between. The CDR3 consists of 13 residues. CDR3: CASGRDGDTEAFF. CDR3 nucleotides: TGTGCCAGCGGAAGGGATGGGGACACTGAAGCTTTCTTT.

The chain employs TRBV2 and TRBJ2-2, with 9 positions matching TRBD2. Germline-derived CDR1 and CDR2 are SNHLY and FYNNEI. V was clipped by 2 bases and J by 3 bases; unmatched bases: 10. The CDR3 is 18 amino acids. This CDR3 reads CASSEFHIAGDYTGELFF. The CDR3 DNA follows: TGTGCCAGCAGTGAATTCCATATAGCGGGGGACTACACCGGGGAGCTGTTTTTT. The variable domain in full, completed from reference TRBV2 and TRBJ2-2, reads EPEVTQTPSHQVTQMGQEVILRCVPISNHLYFYWYRQILGQKVEFLVSFYNNEISEKSEIFDDQFSVERPDGSNFTLKIRSTKLEDSAMYFCASSEFHIAGDYTGELFFGEGSRLTVL.